These 15 T cell receptor beta chains were sequenced from one sample in a study of T-cell memory formation after mild COVID-19. A single record per CDR3 protein comes from TCRdb applying MiXCR to the 5' RACE reads. In the table there are about 140,000 distinct CDR3 sequences, 14% of which are singletons. The sequenced sample consisted of PBMCs or a T cell subset sorted from them (not recorded which). All receptors come from an adult woman who had mild COVID-19 (a few samples of this study predate the infection). Cell type and time point are not known.

In this sample, this clonotype turned up a few times. The chain combines TRBV7-9 with TRBJ1-4; tentatively, D is TRBD1 (5 bases). The CDR3 is 16 residues long. Looked up from germline, CDR1 is SEHNR and CDR2 is FQNEAQ (reference sequence). Between the trimmed V and J ends, which lost 1 base and 8 bases, there was a span of 17 bases. CDR3 nucleotide sequence: TGTGCCAGCAGCTTAGTTGGGGGAGCGGCGTGGGAAAAACTGTTTTTT. This sequence encodes CASSLVGGAAWEKLFF.

This chain joins TRBV6-6 and TRBJ2-1; possible D gene TRBD2, 7 bases. CDR3 length: 16 residues. Trimming shortened V by 2 bases and J by 9 bases, and 20 bases separated the two germline ends. Per the germline V gene, CDR1 is MNHNY and CDR2 is SVGAGI (reference sequence). As DNA, the CDR3 is TGTGCCAGCAGTTACCGTAGTATTGGCGGGGGCGGTGAGCAGTTCTTC. This sequence encodes CASSYRSIGGGGEQFF.

The V gene is TRBV5-4, the J gene TRBJ2-5; tentatively, D is TRBD1 (6 bases). This CDR3 spans 12 amino acids. Deletions cut 7 bases from V and 2 bases from J, with 9 bases between. CDR1 is SGHNT and CDR2 is YYREEE in the germline V gene (reference sequence). The CDR3 DNA reads TGTGCCAGCCGGGACAAACAAGAGACCCAGTACTTC. It yields the protein CASRDKQETQYF.

The rearrangement joins TRBV25-1 to TRBJ2-1, with D unclear. Germline assignment: CDR1 MGHDK and CDR2 SYGVNS. V lost 3 bases and J lost 7, with 16 bases in between. The CDR3 covers 15 residues. The CDR3 protein is CASSDRDGLGNEQFF. The CDR3 DNA follows: TGTGCCAGCAGTGATCGCGACGGTCTAGGGAATGAGCAGTTCTTC.

This chain uses TRBV20-1 with TRBJ1-4; possible D gene TRBD1, 5 bases. Germline V gives CDR1 DFQATT, CDR2 SNEGSKA (reference sequence). Trimming took 1 base from V and 8 from J, leaving 11 bases between them. The CDR3 contains 13 residues. CDR3 amino acids: CSARGQGGEKLFF. The CDR3 DNA reads as TGCAGTGCTAGAGGGCAGGGCGGGGAAAAACTGTTTTTT.

This clonotype was counted ten times or more. The genes are TRBV7-9 and TRBJ2-7; D is uncertain. Per germline, CDR1 SEHNR and CDR2 FQNEAQ (reference sequence). Trimming cost V 1 base and J 2 bases, with 9 bases left between them. This CDR3 contains 14 residues. The CDR3 is CASSLDPVTYEQYF. CDR3 DNA sequence: TGTGCCAGCAGCTTAGATCCAGTGACCTACGAGCAGTACTTC. Together with reference TRBV7-9 and TRBJ2-7, the CDR3 gives the full variable domain: DTGVSQNPRHKITKRGQNVTFRCDPISEHNRLYWYRQTLGQGPEFLTYFQNEAQLEKSRLLSDRFSAERPKGSFSTLEIQRTEQGDSAMYLCASSLDPVTYEQYFGPGTRLTVT.

This clonotype was seen a handful of times. The rearrangement uses TRBV12-3 or TRBV12-4 and TRBJ2-1, with 7 bases fitting TRBD2. The length of the CDR3 is 14 residues. V gave up 2 bases and J gave up 9 bases; unmatched junction bases: 7. CDR3 coding DNA: TGTGCCAGCAGTTTATCCCTAGCGGTGGCTGAGCAGTTCTTC. It translates to CASSLSLAVAEQFF.

This chain joins TRBV6-1 and TRBJ2-2; 7 bases are shared with TRBD1. Germline V gene lookup returns CDR1 MNHNS and CDR2 SASEGT. The length of the CDR3 is 17 residues. J lost 2 bases, V lost 8 bases, and 14 bases had no gene match. CDR3 sequence reads: CASDGSSGTENTGELFF. The CDR3, as DNA: TGTGCCAGCGATGGCTCTTCCGGGACAGAAAACACCGGGGAGCTGTTTTTT.

This clonotype came up a few times. The chain carries TRBV19 and TRBJ2-3; 10 bases are shared with TRBD2. J was trimmed by 1 base and V by 2 bases; bases with no gene match: 9. Germline-derived CDR1 and CDR2 are LNHDA and SQIVND (reference sequence). The CDR3 spans 18 residues. Here the CDR3 reads CASSIYLGLAGGTDTQYF. In DNA form, the CDR3 reads TGTGCCAGTAGTATATACCTCGGGCTAGCGGGGGGCACAGATACGCAGTATTTT.

This clonotype has at least ten counts. The chain combines TRBV5-1 with TRBJ2-1; 11 nucleotides agree with TRBD2. This CDR3 comprises 16 residues. Germline CDR1 reads SGHRS; CDR2 reads YFSETQ. Unmatched junction bases numbered 10, after V lost 6 bases and J lost 5 bases. CDR3 in amino acids: CASTLAGGEINNEQFF. DNA for the CDR3: TGCGCCAGCACCCTAGCGGGGGGAGAGATTAACAATGAGCAGTTCTTC.

This clonotype came up a few times. This rearrangement joins TRBV9 to TRBJ1-1; 10 positions match TRBD1. Germline V lookup: CDR1 SGDLS, CDR2 YYNGEE. The CDR3 length is 17 residues. Trimming at V came to 4 bases and at J to 0 bases, leaving 9 bases not matched to a gene. The CDR3 DNA sequence: TGTGCCAGCAGCACCGAGCCGGGACAGGGGTTGAACACTGAAGCTTTCTTT. Its translation is CASSTEPGQGLNTEAFF. Using reference TRBV9 and TRBJ1-1 for the parts outside the CDR3, the full variable domain is DSGVTQTPKHLITATGQRVTLRCSPRSGDLSVYWYQQSLDQGLQFLIQYYNGEERAKGNILERFSAQQFPDLHSELNLSSLELGDSALYFCASSTEPGQGLNTEAFFGQGTRLTVV.

In its sample, this clonotype is medium-sized. This chain uses TRBV3-1 with TRBJ2-3, with 7 bases identical to TRBD2. V lost 4 bases, J lost 2 bases, and 18 bases stayed unmatched. Germline V gene data show CDR1 as LGHDT and CDR2 as YNNKEL (reference sequence). This CDR3 spans 19 amino acids. DNA of the CDR3: TGTGCCAGCAGCCGTCTCACCCTAGCCGGGGGGTCGCCCACAGATACGCAGTATTTT. Protein: CASSRLTLAGGSPTDTQYF.

The gene calls are TRBV7-2 and TRBJ2-1, with D perhaps given as TRBD1 or TRBD2 (5 bases each). The CDR3 is 15 amino acids. Germline-derived CDR1 and CDR2 are SGHTA and FQGNSA. V lost 2 bases and J 4 bases, leaving 12 bases between the germline ends. The CDR3 nucleotides are TGTGCCAGCAGCTTACCGGGGCGACGATACAATGAGCAGTTCTTC. Residues: CASSLPGRRYNEQFF. Looking up the rest from reference TRBV7-2 and TRBJ2-1 gives the full variable domain: GAGVSQSPSNKVTEKGKDVELRCDPISGHTALYWYRQSLGQGLEFLIYFQGNSAPDKSGLPSDRFSAERTGGSVSTLTIQRTQQEDSAVYLCASSLPGRRYNEQFFGPGTRLTVL.

This clonotype turned up a few times. The chain couples TRBV4-2 to TRBJ1-1; D may be TRBD1 (6 bases). Germline loops: CDR1 LGHNA, CDR2 YNFKEQ. V was shortened by 1 base and J by 3 bases, with 21 bases between the two germline ends. This CDR3 contains 18 residues. The CDR3 here is CASSQVGAGRPWDTEAFF. The CDR3 nucleotides are TGTGCCAGCAGCCAAGTGGGGGCAGGGAGACCCTGGGACACTGAAGCTTTCTTT.

This clonotype occurred a few times. The chain joins TRBV7-2 to TRBJ2-1; 8 nucleotides match TRBD2. Germline assignment: CDR1 SGHTA and CDR2 FQGNSA. Germline trimming cut 5 bases from V and 6 bases from J; bases unmatched to any gene: 6. The CDR3 runs 14 residues. The CDR3 nucleotides are TGTGCCAGCAGCCGGCGGGGGGCGCTCAATGAGCAGTTCTTC. It is translated as CASSRRGALNEQFF.